This T cell receptor (beta chain) appears in the sequencing data of a study of graft-versus-host responses after intestinal transplantation. Whole-study findings and limits: Allografts carried high graft-versus-host to host-versus-graft clonal ratios in patients having graft-donor T cell macrochimerism.

In its sample, this clone was seen once. Its specificity is unknown. The assay was immunoSEQ multiplex PCR, and TCRdb's table has in-frame clones only and misses some. This table holds under 80,000 clones, roughly 90% found once. Trimming removed 0 bases from V and 6 bases from J; junction bases left unmatched: 17. This CDR3 spans 20 amino acids. CDR1 is SGHVS and CDR2 is FQNEAQ in the germline V gene. The genes are TRBV7-8 and TRBJ2-5, with TRBD1 identical over 12 bases. Material: PBMCs, obtained 98 days after intestinal transplantation. This clonotype was obtained from a human patient who received an intestinal transplant, so some T cells may come from the graft donor. CDR3 region: CASSLARIPWDRGLAKTQYF. CDR3 sequence (DNA): TGTGCCAGCAGCTTAGCGAGGATTCCTTGGGACAGGGGGCTTGCTAAGACCCAGTACTTC.